This T cell receptor beta chain came from a study of blood T cell repertoires in COVID-19. Across the study: Donors in the United States, Italy and Spain gave samples during acute or convalescent COVID-19. T cells, B-cell-depleted T cells, or PBMCs provided the cDNA or gDNA that served as material.

Trimming pared 5 bases from V and 1 base from J, leaving 11 bases between. The CDR3 runs 14 residues. Germline V gene sequence: CDR1 SGHTA, CDR2 FQGNSA. Authors' methods: Researchers report that nucleated cell counts were estimated from reference gene primer amplification. The repertoire was sequenced with immunoSEQ multiplex PCR; TCRdb's copy has only in-frame clones and lacks some. The V and J calls and clone size were taken over from that table, and D and trimming were inferred from the DNA. The sample has 200,000 to 250,000 clones, approximately 87% seen once; the top ten hold 2.6%. This receptor was identified in a woman aged 70-85 years with active or convalescent COVID-19. J is TRBJ1-1 and V is TRBV7-2; possible D gene TRBD1, 6 bases. Sequencing used peripheral blood. CDR3 in amino acids: CASSQGQRNTEAFF. DNA of the CDR3: TGTGCCAGCAGCCAAGGACAGAGGAACACTGAAGCTTTCTTT.